This record looks at one TCR beta chain sequence and its context. This clone was counted once. Its specific antigen is unknown. No base quality information exists; no much larger clone differs at one position. The data originate from a study of chemoradiotherapy in HPV16-positive cancers (dated by TCRdb to 2022 to 2024). Notes on the research overall: Candidate HPV-specific T-cell clones and common TCR motifs were defined by functional T-cell assays performed on cells from two HPV16-positive patients. The study asked whether T-cell immunity to the HPV oncoproteins E6 and E7 changes during chemoradiotherapy and whether this immunity affects survival. TCR repertoires from roughly 93 patients with HPV-related cancers were then used to track the candidate HPV-specific TCRs and motifs.

Overall results and qualifications from the work: In HPV16-positive patients, expansion of HPV-responsive T cells during chemoradiotherapy was associated with improved recurrence-free survival. Expansion of candidate HPV-specific clones and E7-related TCR motifs was observed in the tumor microenvironment during treatment, whereas no such expansion was observed for non-HPV-specific T cells. The functional definition of HPV-specific T cells was derived from only a couple of HPV16-positive patients, and the survival association was reported for HPV16-positive patients.

Repertoires were sampled repeatedly over the course of chemoradiotherapy so that clonal expansion in the tumor microenvironment could be followed. The library was built by means of the immunoSEQ multiplex PCR assay. The source is immuneACCESS, and TCRdb retained only in-frame sequences with V and J called. Part of the clones is not carried over; for the studies checked, unresolved V genes explain less than half of this, and the remainder is unexplained. The sample includes about 3,400 clones, with around 90% observed a single time. Jointly, the top ten make up 2% to 2.5% of the sample. The CDR3, cysteine through phenylalanine, is 11 amino acids long. Only the CDR3 DNA is retained, 33 bases long and in frame from the first base. V was cut back by 7 bases and J by 6 bases, leaving a gap of 7 bases between them. CDR1 and CDR2 (SEHNR, FQNEAQ) derive from the germline V gene (reference sequence).

The rearrangement combines TRBV7-9 with TRBJ2-1, with the D segment identity uncertain. The sequence came from a human donor with HPV-associated anogenital cancer. The sample here was blood, taken from a patient who underwent chemoradiotherapy. The DNA sequence follows: TGTGCCAGCACCCTCCTCAATGAGCAGTTCTTC. This encodes CASTLLNEQFF.